These 3 T cell receptor beta chains came from one sample sequenced in a study of beta chain features in type 1 diabetes. The investigators reverse transcribed all of the isolated RNA, so they sequenced expressed TCRB transcripts. Profiling relied on immunoSEQ multiplex PCR, and the TCRdb table lists in-frame clones only, not all of them. Altogether 130,000 or so clones are present, 9% to 10% being singletons, with the ten largest covering around 0.65%. The material sequenced was central memory CD4+ T cells from blood. Receptors originate from a woman aged 40 to 50 in good health.

The sample holds a few counts of this clone. The chain joins TRBV5-1 to TRBJ2-7; 9 nucleotides agree with TRBD2. CDR3 length: 15 amino acids. CDR1 SGHRS and CDR2 YFSETQ come from the germline V gene. V was pared by 2 bases and J by 0 bases, with 3 bases of the junction left unmatched. The CDR3 nucleotides read TGCGCCAGCAGCTTCGTAGCGGGGGACTCCTACGAGCAGTACTTC. Protein: CASSFVAGDSYEQYF.

This clone was seen a handful of times. The gene calls are TRBV7-2 and TRBJ2-7; the D gene is possibly TRBD1 (5 bases). Germline V CDR1 and CDR2: SGHTA, FQGNSA. This CDR3 spans 14 amino acids. V was cut by 1 base and J by 7 bases, with 14 bases left in between. The CDR3 DNA follows: TGTGCCAGCAGCTTAGTTCCCAGGGTGGGGGAGCAGTACTTC. It yields the protein CASSLVPRVGEQYF. Combining the CDR3 with reference TRBV7-2 and TRBJ2-7 gives the whole variable domain GAGVSQSPSNKVTEKGKDVELRCDPISGHTALYWYRQSLGQGLEFLIYFQGNSAPDKSGLPSDRFSAERTGGSVSTLTIQRTQQEDSAVYLCASSLVPRVGEQYFGPGTRLTVT.

The CDR3 DNA is TGTGCCAGCAGTCGAGGCCCGTTATACGAGCAGTACTTC. Translation gives CASSRGPLYEQYF. The chain is built from TRBV6-5 and TRBJ2-7; no clear D. Between the trimmed V and J ends, which lost 5 bases and 4 bases, there was a span of 12 bases. The CDR3 is 13 residues long. Germline CDR1 and CDR2: MNHEY and SVGAGI.